What follows is one T cell receptor (beta chain) and its context. The CDR3 covers 15 residues. The V end lost 4 bases, the J end lost 1 base, and 14 bases lay between the germline ends. Germline CDR1 is MDHEN and CDR2 is SYDVKM. This record belongs to a study of shared clonotypes between healthy human individuals. Cells designated naive CD8 were CD45RO-negative and were positively selected for CCR7, with terminally differentiated effector memory CD45RA+ cells excluded. Sequencing was performed with immunoSEQ multiplex PCR; in TCRdb, only in-frame clones are kept and a portion is missing. The data contain approximately 2,200,000 clones, 93% of them singletons.

This sequence originates from a man younger than 35 in good health. Some clones in this sample may be carry-over from other donors' samples. The sequenced material came from naive CD8+ T cells from PBMCs. The chain links TRBV28 to TRBJ2-7; D remains ambiguous. CDR3 loop: CASSSNSDGSYEQYF. The CDR3 DNA follows: TGTGCCAGCAGTTCTAACTCGGACGGTTCCTACGAGCAGTACTTC.